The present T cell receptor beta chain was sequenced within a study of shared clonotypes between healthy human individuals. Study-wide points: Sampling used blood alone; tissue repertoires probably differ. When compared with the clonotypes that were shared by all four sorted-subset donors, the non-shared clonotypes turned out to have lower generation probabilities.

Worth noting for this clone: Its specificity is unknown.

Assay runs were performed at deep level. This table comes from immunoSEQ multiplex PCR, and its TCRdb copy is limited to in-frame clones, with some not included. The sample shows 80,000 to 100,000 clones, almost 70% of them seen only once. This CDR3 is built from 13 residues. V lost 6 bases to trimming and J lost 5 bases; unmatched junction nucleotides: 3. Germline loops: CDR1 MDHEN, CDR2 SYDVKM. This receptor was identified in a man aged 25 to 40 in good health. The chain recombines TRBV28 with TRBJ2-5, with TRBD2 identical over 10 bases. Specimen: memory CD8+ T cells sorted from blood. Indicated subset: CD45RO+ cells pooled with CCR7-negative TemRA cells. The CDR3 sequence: CASRTSGYETQYF. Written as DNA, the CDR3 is TGTGCCAGCAGGACTAGCGGGTATGAGACCCAGTACTTC.